Listed here are 18 T cell receptor beta chains from one sample, sequenced in a study of cytomegalovirus exposure and HLA in healthy donors (dated by TCRdb to about 2017). Libraries came from the immunoSEQ multiplex PCR assay. The multiplex PCR relied on a mix of 60 forward primers for TCR Vbeta segments and 13 reverse primers for TCR Jbeta segments. In TCRdb, the immuneACCESS table is reduced to in-frame sequences with V and J assigned. These tables do not hold every clone; where another copy was compared, an unresolved V gene accounts for under half, and the others remain unexplained. Present in this sample are around 130,000 clones, roughly 77% of which were seen just once. In total, the top ten clones hold about 1.8% of the sample. Input material: PBMCs. The receptors were sampled from a man in his forties or fifties in good health and CMV-seronegative.

CDR3 region: CASSLLGTGSGYTF. For the CDR3, the DNA is TGTGCCAGCAGCCTACTCGGGACAGGGTCTGGCTACACCTTC. This chain joins TRBV14 and TRBJ1-2; 9 nucleotides match TRBD1. In germline, CDR1 is SGHDN, CDR2 FVKESK. Unmatched junction bases numbered 7, after V lost 4 bases and J lost 7 bases. The CDR3 consists of 14 residues.

DNA of the CDR3: TGTGCCAGTCGAACCCGGGACAGGGGCAGCAATCAGCCCCAGCATTTT. This gives the protein CASRTRDRGSNQPQHF. The rearrangement joins TRBV19 to TRBJ1-5, with 10 nucleotides matching TRBD1. The CDR3 runs to 16 residues. The ends lost 8 bases at V and 1 base at J; junction bases unmatched: 8. The V gene's germline CDR1 is LNHDA and CDR2 SQIVND (reference sequence).

The genes are TRBV7-9 and TRBJ1-1; a possible D gene is TRBD1 (5 bases). From germline, CDR1 is SEHNR and CDR2 FQNEAQ (reference sequence). The CDR3 runs 12 residues. The V end was cut by 5 bases, the J end by 7 bases, with 11 bases between. The CDR3 DNA reads TGTGCCAGCAGCGACCGACAGTTTGAAGCTTTCTTT. It translates to CASSDRQFEAFF.

The CDR3 here is CASSPLRVPTGELFF. Here the CDR3 DNA reads TGTGCCAGCAGCCCCCTCCGGGTCCCCACCGGGGAGCTGTTTTTT. The chain employs TRBV9 and TRBJ2-2, with D unclear. The CDR3 covers 15 residues. Trimming cost V 4 bases and J 4 bases, with 14 bases left between them. Germline CDR1 SGDLS, CDR2 YYNGEE.

A single count supports this clone. The chain combines TRBV7-6 with TRBJ2-1, with a weak D call TRBD1 (6 bases). The V gene's germline CDR1 is SGHVS and CDR2 FNYEAQ. The V gene lost 5 bases and the J gene lost 6 bases, with 17 bases spanning the gap. The CDR3 has 15 amino acids. CDR3 DNA: TGTGCCAGCAGCACCGGACAGTCTCAGGGCAATGAGCAGTTCTTC. It is translated as CASSTGQSQGNEQFF. The full variable domain, completed using reference TRBV7-6 and TRBJ2-1, is GAGVSQSPRYKVTKRGQDVALRCDPISGHVSLYWYRQALGQGPEFLTYFNYEAQQDKSGLPNDRFSAERPEGSISTLTIQRTEQRDSAMYRCASSTGQSQGNEQFFGPGTRLTVL.

The chain joins TRBV5-4 to TRBJ2-6; D is unresolved. The CDR3 covers 18 residues. Deletions cut 0 bases from V and 2 bases from J, with 15 bases between. Germline CDR1 is SGHNT and CDR2 is YYREEE (reference sequence). The CDR3 region has the DNA TGTGCCAGCAGCTTGGGAGTTGCGCGGAGCGCTGGGGCCAACGTCCTGACTTTC. It is translated as CASSLGVARSAGANVLTF.

The table lists this clone with a few counts. This chain connects TRBV15 to TRBJ1-4; 9 bases fit TRBD1. The CDR3 sequence is 15 residues long. The junction had 6 bases not matched to a gene; V was cut back by 5 bases and J by 5 bases. Germline loops: CDR1 LNHNV, CDR2 YYDKDF (reference sequence). In nucleotides, the CDR3 is TGTGCCACCAGCCGCCTACAGGGGGCGAATGAAAAACTGTTTTTT. Translation gives CATSRLQGANEKLFF.

The chain couples TRBV6-1 to TRBJ2-7; a possible D gene is TRBD2 (6 bases). Germline CDR1 is MNHNS and CDR2 is SASEGT. This CDR3 has 15 amino acids. V gave up 1 base and J gave up 0 bases, with 10 bases separating them. CDR3 loop: CASSEGAGNSYEQYF. The DNA of the CDR3 is TGTGCCAGCAGTGAAGGGGCGGGGAACTCCTACGAGCAGTACTTC.

V usage is TRBV6-1 and J usage is TRBJ1-6; unclear D gene. The germline V gene encodes CDR1 MNHNS and CDR2 SASEGT. The CDR3 consists of 12 residues. The V gene lost 6 bases and the J gene lost 9 bases, with 9 bases spanning the gap. CDR3 region: CASSTRPSPLHF. CDR3 nucleotides: TGTGCCAGCAGCACCAGGCCTTCACCCCTCCACTTT.

The sample holds one count of this clone. This rearrangement joins TRBV30 to TRBJ2-7, with 11 bases that match TRBD1. The CDR3 runs to 15 residues. Germline trimming cut 4 bases from V and 2 bases from J; bases unmatched to any gene: 7. Germline V CDR1 and CDR2: GTSNPN, SVGIG (reference sequence). CDR3 loop: CAWMGMGQGAYEQYF. The CDR3 nucleotides read TGTGCCTGGATGGGGATGGGACAGGGGGCCTACGAGCAGTACTTC.

This rearrangement joins TRBV6-1 to TRBJ1-1, with D maybe TRBD1 (5 bases). V lost 7 bases and J 0 bases, leaving 12 bases between the germline ends. Germline V gene sequence: CDR1 MNHNS, CDR2 SASEGT. The CDR3 runs to 14 residues. CDR3 nucleotide sequence: TGTGCCAGCATCGGACGGGGGGTGAACACTGAAGCTTTCTTT. Protein sequence: CASIGRGVNTEAFF.

This clone was detected once. This chain connects TRBV5-4 to TRBJ1-2, with 7 bases aligning to TRBD1. Germline CDR1 SGHNT, CDR2 YYREEE (reference sequence). CDR3 length: 13 residues. The J segment lost 8 bases and the V segment lost 0 bases, leaving 4 bases of the junction unmatched. In DNA, the CDR3 is TGTGCCAGCAGCTTGGTAGGGGGCGCAGGCTACACCTTC. This encodes CASSLVGGAGYTF.

The chain links TRBV5-4 to TRBJ2-1, with D tentatively TRBD2 (6 bases). The CDR3 is 16 amino acids. Per germline, CDR1 SGHNT and CDR2 YYREEE (reference sequence). Trimming removed 1 base from V and 1 base from J, with 12 bases in between. CDR3 in amino acids: CASSLYGGVSYNEQFF. DNA of the CDR3: TGTGCCAGCAGCTTGTATGGCGGGGTGTCCTACAATGAGCAGTTCTTC.

The chain combines TRBV7-9 with TRBJ2-7, with TRBD2 identical over 15 bases. This CDR3 spans 16 amino acids. Trimming took 1 base from V and 2 from J; bases not matched to a gene: 0. The germline V gene has CDR1 SEHNR and CDR2 FQNEAQ (reference sequence). The DNA of the CDR3 is TGTGCCAGCAGCTTAGGGACTAGCGGGGGGGCCTACGAGCAGTACTTC. Protein product: CASSLGTSGGAYEQYF. Combining the CDR3 with reference TRBV7-9 and TRBJ2-7 gives the whole variable domain DTGVSQNPRHKITKRGQNVTFRCDPISEHNRLYWYRQTLGQGPEFLTYFQNEAQLEKSRLLSDRFSAERPKGSFSTLEIQRTEQGDSAMYLCASSLGTSGGAYEQYFGPGTRLTVT.

The V and J genes are TRBV7-6 and TRBJ2-5, with 10 bases identical to TRBD2. CDR1 is SGHVS, CDR2 FNYEAQ, per germline. The CDR3 is 16 residues long. Unmatched junction bases numbered 6, after V lost 1 base and J lost 4 bases. The CDR3: CASSLGELAGLETQYF. The CDR3 DNA is TGTGCCAGCAGCTTAGGGGAACTAGCGGGACTAGAGACCCAGTACTTC.

V and J are TRBV6-1 and TRBJ2-7; 12 nucleotides align to TRBD2. This CDR3 comprises 15 residues. V lost 4 bases, J lost 3 bases, and 4 bases stayed unmatched. Germline lookup yields CDR1 MNHNS and CDR2 SASEGT. This chain's CDR3 is CASSVLAGGNYEQYF. In DNA, the CDR3 is TGTGCCAGCAGTGTCCTAGCGGGAGGGAACTACGAGCAGTACTTC.

A few counts support this clone. The chain has TRBV5-4 and TRBJ1-2; TRBD1 is a possible D gene (5 bases). From germline, CDR1 is SGHNT and CDR2 YYREEE (reference sequence). The CDR3 sequence is 14 residues long. V gave up 5 bases and J gave up 7 bases, with 18 bases separating them. The CDR3 bases are TGTGCCAGCAGGCTCACAGTAGGGGCCGGTGGCTACACCTTC. Its translation: CASRLTVGAGGYTF.

V usage is TRBV7-9 and J usage is TRBJ1-2, with TRBD1 as a possible D gene (6 bases). Germline values: CDR1 SEHNR, CDR2 FQNEAQ (reference sequence). V was cut by 8 bases and J by 3 bases, with 7 bases left in between. This CDR3 region has 11 residues. CDR3 in amino acids: CASGGDYGYTF. The CDR3 DNA is TGTGCCAGCGGGGGCGACTATGGCTACACCTTC.